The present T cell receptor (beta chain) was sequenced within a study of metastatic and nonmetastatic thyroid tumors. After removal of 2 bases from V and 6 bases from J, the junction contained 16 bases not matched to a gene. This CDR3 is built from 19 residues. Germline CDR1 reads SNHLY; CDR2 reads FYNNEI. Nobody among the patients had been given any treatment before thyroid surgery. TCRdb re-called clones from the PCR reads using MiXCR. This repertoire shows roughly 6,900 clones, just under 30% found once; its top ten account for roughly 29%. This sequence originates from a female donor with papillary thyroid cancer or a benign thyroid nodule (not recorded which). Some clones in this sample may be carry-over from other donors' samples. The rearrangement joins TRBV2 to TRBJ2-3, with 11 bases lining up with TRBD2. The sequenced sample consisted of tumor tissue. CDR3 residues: CASSERNTTSGAPRDTQYF. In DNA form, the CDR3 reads TGTGCCAGCAGTGAAAGGAACACGACTAGCGGGGCCCCGAGGGATACGCAGTATTTT.